The 25 T cell receptor beta chains below were found in one sample sequenced in a study of blood T cells in healthy people across ages. A second about 6 to 12 cycle PCR used barcoded and J-beta primers. TCRdb fed the 5' RACE reads into MiXCR, producing one record per CDR3 protein. The sample lists about 500,000 distinct CDR3 sequences, 20% to 30% occurring once. This sample was shared with a second study, whose subject was T cells of mothers and their children.

Specimen: blood. The receptor source for this set is a boy aged 10-17 years in good health.

At least ten counts were recorded for this clonotype. The chain combines TRBV7-8 with TRBJ2-1; D is perhaps TRBD1 (5 bases). The CDR3 consists of 16 residues. In germline, CDR1 is SGHVS, CDR2 FQNEAQ. V was clipped by 5 bases and J by 2 bases, with 16 bases between them. CDR3 sequence reads: CASSPLSRTTYNEQFF. In nucleotides, the CDR3 is TGTGCCAGCAGCCCCCTCTCTAGGACAACCTACAATGAGCAGTTCTTC.

The chain recombines TRBV12-3 or TRBV12-4 with TRBJ1-5; D unresolved. The CDR3 is 14 residues long. The V end lost 2 bases, the J end lost 4 bases, and 9 bases lay between the germline ends. CDR3 amino acids: CASSLSGFNQPQHF. The CDR3 nucleotides read TGTGCCAGCAGTTTATCAGGATTTAATCAGCCCCAGCATTTT.

There are many counts of this clonotype. The chain employs TRBV20-1 and TRBJ2-7; 7 nucleotides line up with TRBD1. This CDR3 has 16 amino acids. In germline, CDR1 is DFQATT, CDR2 SNEGSKA (reference sequence). V lost 0 bases to trimming and J lost 1 base; unmatched junction nucleotides: 9. CDR3 in amino acids: CSARDAQGQPSYEQYF. Written as DNA, the CDR3 is TGCAGTGCTAGAGATGCCCAGGGACAGCCTTCCTACGAGCAGTACTTC.

This clonotype was counted between two and nine times. This chain joins TRBV29-1 and TRBJ1-1, with TRBD1 matching 8 bases. The CDR3 sequence is 12 residues long. After removal of 4 bases from V and 5 bases from J, the junction contained 3 bases not matched to a gene. The germline V gene has CDR1 SQVTM and CDR2 ANQGSEA. Here the CDR3 reads CSVADRGTEAFF. The CDR3 coding sequence is TGCAGCGTTGCTGACAGGGGAACTGAAGCTTTCTTT.

The chain carries TRBV20-1 and TRBJ2-1; 10 positions agree with TRBD2. This CDR3 comprises 15 residues. V gave up 2 bases and J gave up 5 bases; unmatched junction bases: 6. CDR1 is DFQATT, CDR2 SNEGSKA, per germline (reference sequence). CDR3 amino acids: CSARRRLAGDNEQFF. In nucleotides, the CDR3 is TGCAGTGCTAGAAGGCGGCTAGCGGGAGACAATGAGCAGTTCTTC.

The chain joins TRBV14 to TRBJ1-3, with a tentative D call TRBD1 (5 bases). Germline V gene lookup returns CDR1 SGHDN and CDR2 FVKESK. V was pared by 4 bases and J by 0 bases, with 13 bases between. The CDR3 runs 16 residues. The CDR3 here is CASSPLGASSGNTIYF. CDR3 sequence (DNA): TGTGCCAGCAGCCCCCTCGGGGCTTCCTCTGGAAACACCATATATTTT.

The chain employs TRBV4-1 and TRBJ1-4, with D possibly TRBD1 on 5 matching bases. Germline values: CDR1 MGHRA, CDR2 YSYEKL. V lost 5 bases and J 4 bases, leaving 17 bases between the germline ends. The CDR3 runs to 16 residues. The CDR3 nucleotides read TGCGCCAGCAGCGGCGGGAGGGCGCAGGGTAATGAAAAACTGTTTTTT. Protein product: CASSGGRAQGNEKLFF.

The chain combines TRBV18 with TRBJ2-3, with D unresolved. V dropped 1 base and J dropped 0 bases, with 8 bases sitting between them. Germline assignment: CDR1 KGHSH and CDR2 LQKENI. This CDR3 has 15 amino acids. The CDR3, as DNA: TGTGCCAGCTCACCACAGGAAGTAAGCACAGATACGCAGTATTTT. It specifies CASSPQEVSTDTQYF.

This clonotype appeared a few times. The V gene is TRBV12-3 or TRBV12-4, the J gene TRBJ2-5, with 9 bases lining up with TRBD1. There are 13 residues in the CDR3. V was clipped by 3 bases and J by 7 bases; unmatched bases: 3. DNA for the CDR3: TGTGCCAGCAGTTTGGGGACAGGGACGACCCAGTACTTC. This translates into CASSLGTGTTQYF.

In this sample, this clonotype turned up a few times. The genes are TRBV20-1 and TRBJ2-4; 8 bases match TRBD2. V shed 5 bases and J 3 bases; nucleotides not matched to a gene: 9. Germline CDR1 and CDR2: DFQATT and SNEGSKA (reference sequence). The CDR3 loop spans 15 amino acids. As DNA, the CDR3 is TGCAGTGCTTTCCAACTAGCGGAAAACAAAAACATTCAGTACTTC. Its protein is CSAFQLAENKNIQYF.

In this sample, this clonotype turned up once. The chain joins TRBV9 to TRBJ1-1; D call uncertain. This CDR3 spans 16 amino acids. Per germline, CDR1 SGDLS and CDR2 YYNGEE. V was cut by 3 bases and J by 0 bases, with 15 bases left in between. This chain's CDR3 is CASSEADRGMNTEAFF. The CDR3 region has the DNA TGTGCCAGCAGCGAGGCGGACCGGGGAATGAACACTGAAGCTTTCTTT. The full variable domain, rest sourced from reference TRBV9 and TRBJ1-1, is DSGVTQTPKHLITATGQRVTLRCSPRSGDLSVYWYQQSLDQGLQFLIQYYNGEERAKGNILERFSAQQFPDLHSELNLSSLELGDSALYFCASSEADRGMNTEAFFGQGTRLTVV.

Only a few counts were recorded for this clonotype. The gene calls are TRBV29-1 and TRBJ1-2; D may be TRBD1 (6 bases). Germline CDR1 is SQVTM and CDR2 is ANQGSEA. V dropped 5 bases and J dropped 6 bases, with 22 bases sitting between them. The CDR3 extends over 15 amino acids. CDR3 coding DNA: TGCAGCGTTACCCAGCCTATATTTTCAGGGGATGGCTACACCTTC. This sequence encodes CSVTQPIFSGDGYTF. Full variable domain (outside the CDR3, taken from reference TRBV29-1 and TRBJ1-2): SAVISQKPSRDICQRGTSLTIQCQVDSQVTMMFWYRQQPGQSLTLIATANQGSEATYESGFVIDKFPISRPNLTFSTLTVSNMSPEDSSIYLCSVTQPIFSGDGYTFGSGTRLTVV.

This clonotype was observed a few times. V usage is TRBV7-9 and J usage is TRBJ2-5; TRBD1 agrees at 8 bases. V gave up 5 bases and J gave up 5 bases; unmatched junction bases: 10. The V gene's germline CDR1 is SEHNR and CDR2 FQNEAQ (reference sequence). This CDR3 spans 15 amino acids. In DNA, the CDR3 is TGTGCCAGCAGCCCCGCAGGGGGCATCGGGGAGACCCAGTACTTC. Its translation: CASSPAGGIGETQYF.

The chain carries TRBV29-1 and TRBJ1-4, with D unresolved. Trimming took 4 bases from V and 10 from J, leaving 13 bases between them. This CDR3 contains 12 residues. CDR1 SQVTM and CDR2 ANQGSEA come from the germline V gene. Here the CDR3 DNA reads TGCAGCGTTGTTATGGCAGATGGAAAACTGTTTTTT. Amino acid sequence: CSVVMADGKLFF.

This chain connects TRBV7-2 to TRBJ1-4; D is uncertain. V lost 5 bases and J 8 bases, leaving 15 bases between the germline ends. Germline V gives CDR1 SGHTA, CDR2 FQGNSA. CDR3 size: 14 residues. The CDR3 region has the DNA TGTGCCAGCAGCCTAGGACGGGCGGGAGAAAAACTGTTTTTT. This sequence encodes CASSLGRAGEKLFF. The full variable domain, rest sourced from reference TRBV7-2 and TRBJ1-4, is GAGVSQSPSNKVTEKGKDVELRCDPISGHTALYWYRQSLGQGLEFLIYFQGNSAPDKSGLPSDRFSAERTGGSVSTLTIQRTQQEDSAVYLCASSLGRAGEKLFFGSGTQLSVL.

This clonotype was seen only a few times. This chain links TRBV7-9 with TRBJ2-5; TRBD1 is a possible D gene (5 bases). V lost 1 base, J lost 4 bases, and 13 bases lay in between. The length of the CDR3 is 15 residues. CDR1 and CDR2 from the germline V gene are SEHNR and FQNEAQ (reference sequence). CDR3 DNA sequence: TGTGCCAGCAGCTTAGATCTCAGGGATCGAGAGACCCAGTACTTC. Encoded protein: CASSLDLRDRETQYF.

On this clonotype: One end of the junction does not line up with germline, which may come from a read error. V gene TRBV12-3 or TRBV12-4 combines with J gene TRBJ2-3; the D gene is possibly TRBD1 (6 bases). The CDR3 covers 15 residues. The CDR3 DNA reads as TGTACCAGCAGTTTCAGGGGAACCAACACAGATACGCAGTATTTT. Translation gives CTSSFRGTNTDTQYF.

In DNA, the CDR3 is TGTGCCAGCAGTTGGGGCAGGTCCTACGAGCAGTACTTC. Residues: CASSWGRSYEQYF. The genes are TRBV6-5 and TRBJ2-7; possible D gene TRBD1, 5 bases. The V and J ends lost 4 bases and 1 base respectively, with 8 bases between them. Germline CDR1 MNHEY, CDR2 SVGAGI. The CDR3 has 13 residues.

This clonotype has only a few counts. The chain combines TRBV20-1 with TRBJ2-5; a possible D gene is TRBD1 (6 bases). The CDR3 is made up of 13 amino acids. Germline assignment: CDR1 DFQATT and CDR2 SNEGSKA (reference sequence). Trimming removed 0 bases from V and 6 bases from J, with 11 bases in between. CDR3 amino acids: CSARDLQGKTQYF. CDR3 DNA sequence: TGCAGTGCTAGAGATTTACAGGGAAAGACCCAGTACTTC.

The table lists this clonotype with a few counts. This chain connects TRBV7-2 to TRBJ2-7; 10 nucleotides line up with TRBD1. V was clipped by 5 bases and J by 2 bases; unmatched bases: 6. Germline V gene data show CDR1 as SGHTA and CDR2 as FQGNSA. The CDR3 is 15 residues long. CDR3 in amino acids: CASSQSGTGAYEQYF. CDR3 nucleotides: TGTGCCAGCAGCCAGTCCGGGACAGGGGCCTACGAGCAGTACTTC.

This clonotype was seen a handful of times. The V gene is TRBV6-5, the J gene TRBJ1-6; no clear D. Trimming cost V 1 base and J 7 bases, with 14 bases left between them. Looked up from germline, CDR1 is MNHEY and CDR2 is SVGAGI. The CDR3 runs to 16 residues. CDR3 in DNA: TGTGCCAGCAGTTACTTCGGGTCTGTGGTGAATTCACCCCTCCACTTT. Translation: CASSYFGSVVNSPLHF.

The chain links TRBV9 to TRBJ2-1, with 13 positions matching TRBD2. V shed 4 bases, J shed 5 bases, and the junction held 6 bases outside the gene matches. The germline CDR1 and CDR2 sequences are SGDLS and YYNGEE. This CDR3 spans 16 amino acids. The CDR3 nucleotides are TGTGCCAGCAGCCCCAGACTAGCGGGGGGTAACAATGAGCAGTTCTTC. Translation: CASSPRLAGGNNEQFF.

The V and J genes are TRBV29-1 and TRBJ2-5; TRBD2 matches at 12 bases. The trim removed 4 bases at V and 3 bases at J, leaving 15 bases unmatched. Germline CDR1 reads SQVTM; CDR2 reads ANQGSEA. The CDR3 runs to 18 residues. In DNA, the CDR3 is TGCAGCGTTGGGGAGGGGACTAGCGGGTTCATTTTAGAAGAGACCCAGTACTTC. Translated: CSVGEGTSGFILEETQYF.

This clonotype occurred a few times. The chain employs TRBV6-5 and TRBJ2-6; no firm D call. Germline values: CDR1 MNHEY, CDR2 SVGAGI. With 2 bases removed from V and 0 bases from J, the gap between germline ends came to 11 bases. The CDR3 extends over 17 amino acids. CDR3 amino acids: CASSYQALASGANVLTF. CDR3 bases: TGTGCCAGCAGTTACCAGGCACTCGCCTCTGGGGCCAACGTCCTGACTTTC.

The chain's CDR3 is CASSLQDRSYEQYF. For the CDR3, the DNA is TGTGCCAGCAGTTTACAGGACCGCTCCTACGAGCAGTACTTC. This rearrangement joins TRBV12-3 or TRBV12-4 to TRBJ2-7; D gene uncertain. The CDR3 runs to 14 residues. V was pared by 2 bases and J by 0 bases, with 8 bases between.